This TCR beta chain was documented in a study of CD8+CD57+ T cells in acquired aplastic anemia. Overall study context: Sorted cells (CD4+ and CD8+) yielded DNA amounts that averaged about 3.4 ug. CD4+ reads averaged about 11 million in healthy donors. Study conclusions and caveats: CD8+ Simpson's diversity did not differ significantly between patients and controls. Shared by patients and controls, 25 to 30 CD8+ CDR3s were abundant in patients.

The CDR3 extends over 14 amino acids. As for this clonotype: As yet, its antigen is unknown. A much larger clone differs by one base, so this may be a read error.

Genomic DNA, the template, was used for profiling of the TCR beta VDJ and CDR3. TCRdb reanalysed the reads using MiXCR and keeps one entry per CDR3 protein. Of approximately 99,000 distinct CDR3 sequences listed, 40% to 60% are singletons. The sample was sorted CD4+, CD8+, or CD8+CD57+ T cells (not recorded which) from PBMCs. The sequence derives from a human donor in good health, serving as a control. The chain links TRBV12-3 or TRBV12-4 to TRBJ1-4; D possibly corresponds to TRBD1 (6 bases). CDR3 bases: TGTCCCAGCAGTTTAGCAGGGGCGGGTGAAAAACTGTTTTTT. This sequence encodes CPSSLAGAGEKLFF.